The entry that follows covers one TCR beta chain sequence. Sample-barcoded 5' priming and a J-beta primer mix drove a second PCR of roughly 7 to 11 cycles. TCRdb independently ran MiXCR on the 5' RACE reads; one entry per CDR3 protein. The table shows about 640,000 distinct CDR3 sequences, with 45% to 65% occurring only once. These data belong to a study of blood T cells in healthy people across ages. V lost 4 bases to trimming and J lost 7 bases; unmatched junction nucleotides: 15. Germline V lookup: CDR1 MGHRA, CDR2 YSYEKL. There are 18 residues in the CDR3. The specimen sequenced was blood. This chain uses TRBV4-1 with TRBJ1-6; 8 bases are a match to TRBD1. The source of this sequence is a man aged 55 to 70 in good health. The CDR3 is CASSLLPGQVALNSPLHF. The CDR3 bases are TGCGCCAGCAGCCTTCTCCCGGGACAGGTTGCACTGAATTCACCCCTCCACTTT.